This T cell receptor beta chain was identified in a study of T cells in Graves' hyperthyroidism and ophthalmopathy. In patients aged 18 to 65, hyperthyroidism was newly diagnosed, with duration under 2 months. Study-wide results and caveats: Among clonotypes expanded in thyroid above 0.001, most were also found in blood. Prediction of ophthalmopathy progression came a median around 7.1 months pre-onset.

CDR3 length equals 16 residues. CDR1 is MGHRA and CDR2 is YSYEKL in the germline V gene. Amplification yielded TCR beta CDR3 regions, with RNA transcripts as the source. TCR CDR3 regions were first amplified by RT-PCR with HTBI primers. TCRdb fed the multiplex PCR reads into MiXCR, producing one record per CDR3 protein. The data contain more than 650,000 distinct CDR3 sequences, approximately 15% of them singletons. This clonotype was seen more than once but under ten times. The target antigen is unknown. An end of the junction differs from the germline gene, which may be a read error. Material: blood. This rearrangement joins TRBV4-1 to TRBJ2-1, with TRBD2 matching over 9 bases. The clonotype was recovered from a woman under 30 with Graves' hyperthyroidism. CDR3 sequence (DNA): TGCGCCAGCACCCAAAGGGTGACTAGCGGCTACAATGAGCAGTTCTTC. As protein: CASTQRVTSGYNEQFF.